This entry concerns a single TCR beta chain. No antigen is known for it. Healthy bone marrow donors formed the donor group. The sample belongs to a study of cytomegalovirus exposure and HLA in healthy donors. With 60 Vbeta and 13 Jbeta primers, the PCR was carried out. The repertoire was sequenced with immunoSEQ multiplex PCR; TCRdb's copy has only in-frame clones and lacks some. The sample yields 55,000 or so clones, about four fifths seen once. Trimming left V 1 base short and J 5 bases short, with 11 bases between. The CDR3 runs to 14 residues. Germline lookup yields CDR1 MNHEY and CDR2 SMNVEV (reference sequence). Study outcomes and limitations: In a later analysis, CMV-associated beta chains were mostly HLA-associated, it appeared. It was assumed in the presence/absence analyses that sequencing depth was roughly uniform across donors.

The chain employs TRBV27 and TRBJ2-5; a possible D gene is TRBD2 (6 bases). This receptor was obtained from a female donor in good health and CMV-seronegative. The sample comprised PBMCs. The CDR3 DNA sequence: TGTGCCAGCAGTTTATATGGAGGGCTGGAGACCCAGTACTTC. Protein: CASSLYGGLETQYF.